This T cell receptor (beta chain) stems from a study of blood T cell repertoires in COVID-19. As for the study in general: There were acute and convalescent COVID-19 samples, and they came from the United States, Italy and Spain. PBMCs, B-cell-depleted T cells, or T cells provided the cDNA or gDNA that made up the material.

Measured with immunoSEQ multiplex PCR; TCRdb has only the in-frame clones, and not every one. The sample records 130,000 or so clones, approximately 85% being singletons. V lost 7 bases and J 1 base, leaving 10 bases between the germline ends. CDR1 is SGHAT, CDR2 FQDESV, per germline (reference sequence). This CDR3 comprises 13 residues. V gene TRBV11-1 combines with J gene TRBJ2-5; TRBD1 is a possible D gene (5 bases). The source of this sequence is a woman aged 45-59 years with acute COVID-19. Sequences were obtained from PBMCs or T cells enriched from blood (not recorded which). The chain's CDR3 is CASKITGQETQYF. CDR3 nucleotide sequence: TGTGCCAGCAAAATCACAGGCCAAGAGACCCAGTACTTC.